This T cell receptor (beta chain) comes out of a study of blood T cell repertoires in COVID-19 (TCRdb year 2020). Regarding the study in general: Samples from collaborators originated in the United States, Italy and Spain and spanned both the acute and convalescent phases of COVID-19. The material from the prospective study consisted of cDNA or gDNA derived from T cells, B-cell-depleted T cells, or PBMCs. Subjects who had been exposed to COVID-19, were actively infected with it, or had recovered from it provided the deeply sampled blood TCRbeta repertoires that made up the dataset. The repertoires were released in a freely available public database meant as a resource for research on the immune response to SARS-CoV-2. Samples were obtained from the ongoing ImmuneRACE study (first 160 participants) and from some 1,300 subjects provided by 6 global collaborators. Sample metadata almost always included a de-identified subject ID, COVID-19 status, age in years and sex. HLA class I and class II types, where available, came from metadata supplied by the sample provider rather than from assay-based typing.

Participants in the prospective study were enrolled through a virtual design, were aged about 18 to 100 years, and lived in about 25 United States geographic areas. To assign participants to cohorts, the prospective study relied on clinical history that participants themselves reported in a screening survey and a study questionnaire. For ImmuneRACE Cohort 3, a participant was defined as recovered based on two consecutive negative NP/OP PCR tests, clearance by a healthcare professional, or resolution of symptoms. In the prospective study, mobile phlebotomists collected whole blood, serum and a nasopharyngeal or oropharyngeal swab from each participant. Over an approximately two-month period, participants in the prospective study had the option of providing additional blood draws and questionnaires. Blood samples from the prospective study were shipped frozen or at room temperature prior to DNA extraction.

TCRbeta CDR3 regions were amplified from genomic DNA by means of the immunoSEQ Assay, a bias-controlled multiplex PCR. The paper's processing steps were these. The number of nucleated cells in each sample was estimated by amplification of reference gene primers within the assay. To quantify the absolute abundance of each unique TCRbeta CDR3 rearrangement, sequence reads were collapsed and filtered. For each sample, productive Simpson clonality was calculated as the square root of Simpson's diversity index across productive rearrangements. TCRdb carries this immuneACCESS record with in-frame sequences only. Its versions omit some clonotypes, under half of them owing to an unresolved V gene in the studies checked, with the rest unexplained. D and trimming come from the DNA, and the V and J calls and clone size come from that table. The table for this sample lists about 390,000 clones; about 87% of them were counted only once. The biggest ten clones account for 10% of the sample.

On this clone itself: Its specific antigen is unknown. Base qualities are missing; no much larger clone stands one base away.

What the work shows at the level of the full study, not this receptor alone: Clinical and demographic metadata were provided uncurated, with the amount varying by source and participant.

There are 13 amino acids in the CDR3, from cysteine to phenylalanine inclusive. Only the CDR3 DNA stays, 39 bases, in frame from base 1. The germline V gene yields MDHEN for CDR1 and SYDVKM for CDR2. Cut back by 7 bases and 7 bases, the V and J ends lie 14 bases apart. The chain is assembled from TRBV28 and TRBJ1-3, with TRBD1 tentatively as D gene (6 bases match). The sample was PBMCs or T cells enriched from blood (not recorded which). This TCR was recovered from a woman in her 50s who had recovered from COVID-19. CDR3 protein: CASNTGTGNTIYF. The sequenced DNA is TGTGCCAGCAATACAGGGACGGGTAACACCATATATTTT.